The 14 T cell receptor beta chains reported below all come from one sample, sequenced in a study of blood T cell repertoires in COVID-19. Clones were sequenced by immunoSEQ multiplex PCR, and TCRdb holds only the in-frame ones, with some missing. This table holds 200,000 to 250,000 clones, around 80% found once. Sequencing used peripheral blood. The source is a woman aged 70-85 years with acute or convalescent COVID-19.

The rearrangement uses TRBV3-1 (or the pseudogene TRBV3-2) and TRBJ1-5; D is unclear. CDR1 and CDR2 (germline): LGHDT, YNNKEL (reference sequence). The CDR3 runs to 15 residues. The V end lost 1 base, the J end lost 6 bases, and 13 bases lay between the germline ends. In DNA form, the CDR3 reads TGTGCCAGCAGCCAAGCCCCCTTGGAGGGTCAGCCCCAGCATTTT. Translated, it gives CASSQAPLEGQPQHF.

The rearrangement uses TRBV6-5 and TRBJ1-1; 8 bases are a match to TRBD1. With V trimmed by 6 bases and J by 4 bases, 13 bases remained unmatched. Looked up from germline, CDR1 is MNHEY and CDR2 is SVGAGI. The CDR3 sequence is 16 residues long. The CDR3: CASSYRPGGGGTEAFF. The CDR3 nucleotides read TGTGCCAGCAGCTACCGCCCAGGGGGCGGAGGCACTGAAGCTTTCTTT.

The CDR3, as DNA: TGTGCCAGCAGTTCCCCGGGACAGGGGGGGAACACCATATATTTT. It is translated as CASSSPGQGGNTIYF. V and J are TRBV6-5 and TRBJ1-3, with TRBD1 identical over 11 bases. The CDR3 has 15 residues. The junction had 6 bases not matched to a gene; V was cut back by 4 bases and J by 7 bases. CDR1 is MNHEY, CDR2 SVGAGI, per germline.

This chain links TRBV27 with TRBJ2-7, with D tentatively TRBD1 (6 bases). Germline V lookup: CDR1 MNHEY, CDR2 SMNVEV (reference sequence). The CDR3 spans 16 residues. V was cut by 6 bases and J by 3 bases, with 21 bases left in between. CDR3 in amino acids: CASRRGDTLGFYEQYF. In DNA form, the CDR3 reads TGTGCCAGCAGACGAGGGGACACTTTGGGCTTCTACGAGCAGTACTTC.

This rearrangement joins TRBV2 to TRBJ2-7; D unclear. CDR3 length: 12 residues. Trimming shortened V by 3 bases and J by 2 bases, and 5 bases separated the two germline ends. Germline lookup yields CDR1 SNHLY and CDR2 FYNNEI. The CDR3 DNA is TGTGCCAGCAGTGAGTCCGCCTACGAGCAGTACGTC. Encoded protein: CASSESAYEQYV.

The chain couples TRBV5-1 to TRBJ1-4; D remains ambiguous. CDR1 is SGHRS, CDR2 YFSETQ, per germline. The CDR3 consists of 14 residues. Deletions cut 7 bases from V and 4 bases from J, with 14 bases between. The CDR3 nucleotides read TGCGCCAGCTCCGCCGCTTCGGGTAATGAAAAACTGTTTTTT. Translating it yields CASSAASGNEKLFF. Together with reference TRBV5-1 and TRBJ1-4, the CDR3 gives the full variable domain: KAGVTQTPRYLIKTRGQQVTLSCSPISGHRSVSWYQQTPGQGLQFLFEYFSETQRNKGNFPGRFSGRQFSNSRSEMNVSTLELGDSALYLCASSAASGNEKLFFGSGTQLSVL.

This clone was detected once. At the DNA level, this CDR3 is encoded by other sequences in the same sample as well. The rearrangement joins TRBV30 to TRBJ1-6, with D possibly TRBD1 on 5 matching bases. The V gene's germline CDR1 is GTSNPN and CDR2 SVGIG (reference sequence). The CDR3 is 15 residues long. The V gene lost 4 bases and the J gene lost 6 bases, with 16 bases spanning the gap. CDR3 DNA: TGTGCCTGGACCCTCGCGGGGGGACGTAATTCACCCCTCCACTTT. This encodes CAWTLAGGRNSPLHF.

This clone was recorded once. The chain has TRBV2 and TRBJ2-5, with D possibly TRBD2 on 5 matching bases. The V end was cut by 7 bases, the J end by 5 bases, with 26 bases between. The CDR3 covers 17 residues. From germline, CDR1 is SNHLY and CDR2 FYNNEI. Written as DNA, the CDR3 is TGTGCCAGCATTAAAGGGAGCGGATCTTTTAATTGGGAGACCCAGTACTTC. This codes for CASIKGSGSFNWETQYF.

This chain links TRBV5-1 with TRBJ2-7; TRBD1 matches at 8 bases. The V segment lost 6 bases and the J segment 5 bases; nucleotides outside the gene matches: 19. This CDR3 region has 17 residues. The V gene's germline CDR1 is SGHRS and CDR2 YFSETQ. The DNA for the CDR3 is TGCGCCAGCAACCGGGTGGCAGGGGGCGAAAACAATGACGAGCAGTACGTC. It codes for CASNRVAGGENNDEQYV.

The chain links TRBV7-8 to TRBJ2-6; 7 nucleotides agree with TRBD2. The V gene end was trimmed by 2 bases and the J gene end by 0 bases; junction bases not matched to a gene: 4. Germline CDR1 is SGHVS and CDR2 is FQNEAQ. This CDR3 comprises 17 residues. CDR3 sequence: CASSLRRGSSGANVLTF. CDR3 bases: TGTGCCAGCAGCTTAAGGCGGGGGAGCTCTGGGGCCAACGTCCTGACTTTC.

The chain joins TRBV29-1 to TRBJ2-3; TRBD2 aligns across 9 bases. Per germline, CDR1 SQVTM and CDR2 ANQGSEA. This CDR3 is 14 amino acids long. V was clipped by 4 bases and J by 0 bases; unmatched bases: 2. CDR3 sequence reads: CSVGGGASTDTQYF. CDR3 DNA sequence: TGCAGCGTTGGCGGGGGGGCTAGCACAGATACGCAGTATTTT.

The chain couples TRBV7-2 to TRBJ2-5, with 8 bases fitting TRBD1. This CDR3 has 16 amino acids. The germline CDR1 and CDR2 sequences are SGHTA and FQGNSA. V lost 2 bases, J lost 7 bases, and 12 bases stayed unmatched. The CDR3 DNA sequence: TGTGCCAGCAGCTTACCCGGGACAGGATCAACGAGGACCCAGTACTTC. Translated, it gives CASSLPGTGSTRTQYF.

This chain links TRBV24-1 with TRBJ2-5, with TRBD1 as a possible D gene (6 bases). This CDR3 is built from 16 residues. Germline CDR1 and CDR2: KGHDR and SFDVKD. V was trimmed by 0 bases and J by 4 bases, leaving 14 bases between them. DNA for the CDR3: TGTGCCACCAGTGATTTGCAGGGGATTGGTAGAGAGACCCAGTACTTC. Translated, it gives CATSDLQGIGRETQYF.

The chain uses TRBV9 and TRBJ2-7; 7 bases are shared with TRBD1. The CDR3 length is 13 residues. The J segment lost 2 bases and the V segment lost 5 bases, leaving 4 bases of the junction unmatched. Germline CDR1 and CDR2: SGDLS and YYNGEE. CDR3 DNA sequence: TGTGCCAGCAGTAAAACAGGGGCCTACGAGCAGTACTTC. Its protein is CASSKTGAYEQYF.